These 11 T cell receptor beta chains were sequenced from one sample in a study of blood T cells in healthy people across ages. Next came a second PCR, run for about 6 to 12 cycles, which used a sample-barcoded 5' primer along with a J-beta primer mix. TCRdb recomputed calls from the 5' RACE reads with MiXCR, one row per CDR3 protein. In the table there are 1.5 million to 2 million distinct CDR3 sequences, 28% of which are singletons. Sequencing was carried out using blood. The receptors originated from a woman in her 30s in good health.

The chain employs TRBV7-9 and TRBJ1-2, with TRBD1 matching over 7 bases. Germline CDR1 and CDR2: SEHNR and FQNEAQ (reference sequence). This CDR3 has 15 amino acids. J lost 5 bases, V lost 4 bases, and 10 bases had no gene match. Here the CDR3 reads CASSSGDRWGYGYTF. The CDR3 bases are TGTGCCAGCAGCTCTGGGGACAGATGGGGGTATGGCTACACCTTC.

This clonotype was counted many times. The gene calls are TRBV11-1 and TRBJ2-7; D gene unclear. The CDR3 covers 14 residues. Between the trimmed V and J ends, which lost 2 bases and 3 bases, there was a span of 11 bases. Looked up from germline, CDR1 is SGHAT and CDR2 is FQDESV (reference sequence). DNA for the CDR3: TGTGCCAGCAGCTTATTTGGGGAAAACTACGAGCAGTACTTC. It yields the protein CASSLFGENYEQYF.

This clonotype appeared once. The genes are TRBV7-8 and TRBJ2-3, with 8 bases matching TRBD2. J was trimmed by 6 bases and V by 1 base; bases with no gene match: 21. CDR1 SGHVS and CDR2 FQNEAQ come from the germline V gene. The CDR3 totals 20 residues. Here the CDR3 DNA reads TGTGCCAGCAGCTTAGAAGGCCGGACTGACGGGAGGGCCCTCGAGGATACGCAGTATTTT. Encoded protein: CASSLEGRTDGRALEDTQYF. The full variable domain, its missing parts supplied by reference TRBV7-8 and TRBJ2-3, is GAGVSQSPRYKVAKRGQDVALRCDPISGHVSLFWYQQALGQGPEFLTYFQNEAQLDKSGLPSDRFFAERPEGSVSTLKIQRTQQEDSAVYLCASSLEGRTDGRALEDTQYFGPGTRLTVL.

This clonotype was detected ten times or more. The chain uses TRBV6-5 and TRBJ2-7; maybe TRBD1 (6 bases). Trimming cost V 6 bases and J 4 bases, with 16 bases left between them. The CDR3 length is 14 residues. Germline values: CDR1 MNHEY, CDR2 SVGAGI. CDR3: CASRDTGSLYEQYF. The CDR3 nucleotides read TGTGCCAGCAGAGACACAGGGTCCCTTTACGAGCAGTACTTC.

V usage is TRBV29-1 and J usage is TRBJ2-7; maybe TRBD1 (6 bases). V lost 3 bases and J 5 bases, leaving 14 bases between the germline ends. From germline, CDR1 is SQVTM and CDR2 ANQGSEA. The CDR3 consists of 13 residues. The CDR3 loop reads CSVEPGVGDEQYF. Here the CDR3 DNA reads TGCAGCGTTGAGCCAGGGGTCGGCGACGAGCAGTACTTC.

This rearrangement joins TRBV5-3 to TRBJ2-4; possibly TRBD1 for D (6 bases). TRBV5-3 is recorded as an ORF, its role being uncertain. V gave up 9 bases and J gave up 0 bases, with 16 bases separating them. The CDR3 length is 15 residues. In nucleotides, the CDR3 is TGTGCCAAAAACCGGGACATCTTAGCCAAAAACATTCAGTACTTC. Protein product: CAKNRDILAKNIQYF.

There are a few counts of this clonotype. The rearrangement uses TRBV15 and TRBJ1-5, with TRBD1 as a possible D gene (5 bases). Trimming shortened V by 3 bases and J by 6 bases, and 18 bases separated the two germline ends. CDR1 and CDR2 from the germline V gene are LNHNV and YYDKDF (reference sequence). The CDR3 has 16 residues. Written as DNA, the CDR3 is TGTGCCACCAGCAGGGCGGGGGGATTGATGGGTCAGCCCCAGCATTTT. Its translation is CATSRAGGLMGQPQHF.

The chain employs TRBV12-3 or TRBV12-4 and TRBJ2-7; D is unresolved. Trimming cost V 2 bases and J 2 bases, with 10 bases left between them. This CDR3 region has 14 residues. CDR3: CASSLLDLTYEQYF. The DNA for the CDR3 is TGTGCCAGCAGTTTACTGGACCTAACCTACGAGCAGTACTTC.

Remarks on this clonotype: A read error may produce the germline difference seen at one junction end. The chain has TRBV29-1 and TRBJ2-2; D ambiguous. This CDR3 has 14 amino acids. Germline V gene lookup returns CDR1 SQVTM and CDR2 ANQGSEA. CDR3 nucleotides: TGCAGCGTTGGACGGTACACGAACACCAGGGAGCTGTTTTTT. As protein: CSVGRYTNTRELFF.

The table lists this clonotype with a few counts. V usage is TRBV20-1 and J usage is TRBJ2-5; possible D gene TRBD1, 7 bases. From germline, CDR1 is DFQATT and CDR2 SNEGSKA (reference sequence). CDR3 size: 16 residues. The V end was cut by 2 bases, the J end by 1 base, with 17 bases between. CDR3 residues: CSARTQGGSPQETQYF. Written as DNA, the CDR3 is TGCAGTGCTAGAACTCAGGGGGGCTCTCCCCAAGAGACCCAGTACTTC.

The V and J genes are TRBV10-3 and TRBJ1-1; unclear D gene. This CDR3 contains 17 residues. The germline CDR1 and CDR2 sequences are ENHRY and SYGVKD. Trimming removed 0 bases from V and 1 base from J, with 15 bases in between. CDR3 bases: TGTGCCATCAGTGAGTCGCAGGCCGCCCTTTCGAACACTGAAGCTTTCTTT. This codes for CAISESQAALSNTEAFF.